These 26 T cell receptor beta chains came from one sample sequenced in a study of a mutant IDH1 vaccine in newly diagnosed glioma. This table comes from immunoSEQ multiplex PCR, and its TCRdb copy is limited to in-frame clones, with some not included. This repertoire shows around 70,000 clones, around nine tenths found once; its top ten account for 1.5% to 2%. No cognate antigen is known for these TCRs. As for time point: week 35, safety follow-up. A 20-mer mutant IDH1 peptide at 300 ug was injected subcutaneously with topical imiquimod. This specimen consisted of PBMCs, obtained from a glioma patient whose treatment included an IDH1 peptide vaccine. The receptor set was obtained from a man aged 30-40 years with glioma.

The chain combines TRBV5-1 with TRBJ1-3, with D hard to call. The length of the CDR3 is 14 residues. CDR1 is SGHRS and CDR2 is YFSETQ in the germline V gene. Deletions cut 0 bases from V and 2 bases from J, with 6 bases between. The CDR3 protein is CASSLARTGNTIYF. The CDR3 nucleotides are TGCGCCAGCAGCTTGGCCAGGACTGGAAACACCATATATTTT.

The table lists this clone with a count of one. In DNA, the CDR3 is TGTGCCAGCAGCTCCACCAGGGGGCTCAACACTGAAGCTTTCTTT. It specifies CASSSTRGLNTEAFF. This chain links TRBV7-9 with TRBJ1-1; 8 bases match TRBD1. Per germline, CDR1 SEHNR and CDR2 FQNEAQ (reference sequence). This CDR3 is 15 amino acids long. Trimming cost V 4 bases and J 2 bases; bases outside gene matches: 6. Full variable domain (rest looked up from reference TRBV7-9 and TRBJ1-1): DTGVSQNPRHKITKRGQNVTFRCDPISEHNRLYWYRQTLGQGPEFLTYFQNEAQLEKSRLLSDRFSAERPKGSFSTLEIQRTEQGDSAMYLCASSSTRGLNTEAFFGQGTRLTVV.

V gene TRBV19 combines with J gene TRBJ2-7; 10 bases align to TRBD1. Germline values: CDR1 LNHDA, CDR2 SQIVND (reference sequence). J was trimmed by 2 bases and V by 2 bases; bases with no gene match: 12. This CDR3 comprises 18 residues. CDR3: CASSIRSRDRGPTYEQYF. The CDR3 DNA reads TGTGCCAGTAGTATAAGGAGTCGGGACAGGGGCCCTACCTACGAGCAGTACTTC. Supplemented by reference TRBV19 and TRBJ2-7, the full variable domain reads DGGITQSPKYLFRKEGQNVTLSCEQNLNHDAMYWYRQDPGQGLRLIYYSQIVNDFQKGDIAEGYSVSREKKESFPLTVTSAQKNPTAFYLCASSIRSRDRGPTYEQYFGPGTRLTVT.

This chain joins TRBV30 and TRBJ1-6, with D tentatively TRBD1 (6 bases). Trimming took 0 bases from V and 18 from J, leaving 15 bases between them. The germline V gene encodes CDR1 GTSNPN and CDR2 SVGIG (reference sequence). The CDR3 covers 12 residues. CDR3 nucleotide sequence: TGTGCCTGGAGTGTTTTCGACAGGTTACCCCACTTT. This gives the protein CAWSVFDRLPHF. The full variable domain, rest sourced from reference TRBV30 and TRBJ1-6, is SQTIHQWPATLVQPVGSPLSLECTVEGTSNPNLYWYRQAAGRGLQLLFYSVGIGQISSEVPQNLSASRPQDRQFILSSKKLLLSDSGFYLCAWSVFDRLPHFGNGTRLTVT.

This clone appeared once. This rearrangement joins TRBV2 to TRBJ1-4, with 11 bases aligning to TRBD1. This CDR3 contains 14 residues. CDR1 SNHLY and CDR2 FYNNEI come from the germline V gene. V was pared by 6 bases and J by 7 bases, with 4 bases of the junction left unmatched. Written as DNA, the CDR3 is TGTGCCAGCAGCCCGGGACAGGGGGTTGAAAAACTGTTTTTT. Translating it yields CASSPGQGVEKLFF.

This chain joins TRBV5-6 and TRBJ2-1, with TRBD2 identical over 11 bases. Germline V gene data show CDR1 as SGHDT and CDR2 as YYEEEE. V trimming: 4 bases; J trimming: 6 bases; junction bases outside the gene matches: 9. The CDR3 is 16 amino acids. The CDR3 nucleotides read TGTGCCAGCAGCCGGACACTAGCGGGAGTGAGCAATGAGCAGTTCTTC. Amino acid sequence: CASSRTLAGVSNEQFF. The full variable domain, completed using reference TRBV5-6 and TRBJ2-1, is DAGVTQSPTHLIKTRGQQVTLRCSPKSGHDTVSWYQQALGQGPQFIFQYYEEEERQRGNFPDRFSGHQFPNYSSELNVNALLLGDSALYLCASSRTLAGVSNEQFFGPGTRLTVL.

This clone appeared a few times. CDR3 sequence reads: CSVEGPRRTEAFF. The CDR3 nucleotides read TGCAGCGTTGAGGGACCGAGAAGAACTGAAGCTTTCTTT. This sequence joins TRBV29-1 and TRBJ1-1; TRBD1 might be the D (5 bases). CDR3 length: 13 amino acids. V lost 3 bases and J 5 bases, leaving 13 bases between the germline ends. Germline CDR1 is SQVTM and CDR2 is ANQGSEA. The variable domain in full, with the rest retrieved from reference TRBV29-1 and TRBJ1-1, is SAVISQKPSRDICQRGTSLTIQCQVDSQVTMMFWYRQQPGQSLTLIATANQGSEATYESGFVIDKFPISRPNLTFSTLTVSNMSPEDSSIYLCSVEGPRRTEAFFGQGTRLTVV.

The chain links TRBV19 to TRBJ1-2; D uncertain. The germline CDR1 and CDR2 sequences are LNHDA and SQIVND (reference sequence). The V end was cut by 7 bases, the J end by 4 bases, with 16 bases between. This CDR3 spans 14 amino acids. The CDR3 spells CASTTNGEGYGYTF. DNA for the CDR3: TGTGCCAGTACCACCAACGGGGAGGGCTATGGCTACACCTTC.

The sample holds one count of this clone. The chain uses TRBV5-1 and TRBJ2-1; 8 bases line up with TRBD2. Germline V gene sequence: CDR1 SGHRS, CDR2 YFSETQ. With 4 bases clipped from V and 1 base from J, the junction kept 19 bases outside the gene matches. The length of the CDR3 is 20 residues. Here the CDR3 reads CASSNPLSGRMGWSYNEQFF. The CDR3 nucleotides are TGCGCCAGCAGCAACCCCTTGAGCGGGAGAATGGGGTGGTCCTACAATGAGCAGTTCTTC.

The genes are TRBV7-2 and TRBJ2-2; 9 nucleotides agree with TRBD2. The CDR3 consists of 17 residues. CDR1 is SGHTA and CDR2 is FQGNSA in the germline V gene. V was clipped by 2 bases and J by 0 bases; unmatched bases: 4. CDR3 region: CASSLRSGGTNTGELFF. CDR3 sequence (DNA): TGTGCCAGCAGCTTAAGGAGCGGGGGGACGAACACCGGGGAGCTGTTTTTT.

The V call is TRBV27, the J call TRBJ1-1, with D perhaps TRBD1 (5 bases). V was shortened by 3 bases and J by 1 base, with 15 bases between the two germline ends. Germline-derived CDR1 and CDR2 are MNHEY and SMNVEV (reference sequence). This CDR3 comprises 16 residues. The CDR3 spells CASSLRTGGGNTEAFF. The DNA for the CDR3 is TGTGCCAGCAGTTTGAGGACGGGGGGTGGGAACACTGAAGCTTTCTTT.

The DNA for the CDR3 is TGTGCCAGTAGGCGGACAGGGGCGGAATATTCAACTTACGAGCAGTACTTC. Protein sequence: CASRRTGAEYSTYEQYF. The chain carries TRBV19 and TRBJ2-5, with 9 bases that match TRBD1. With the DNA end fitting TRBJ2-7 better, the J assignment may be wrong. The CDR3 has 17 residues. Germline lookup yields CDR1 LNHDA and CDR2 SQIVND (reference sequence).

The chain is built from TRBV5-5 and TRBJ2-1; 10 nucleotides align to TRBD1. The V segment lost 3 bases and the J segment 4 bases; nucleotides outside the gene matches: 7. The CDR3 is made up of 16 amino acids. Germline lookup yields CDR1 SGHKS and CDR2 YYEKEE (reference sequence). In nucleotides, the CDR3 is TGTGCCAGCAGCTCGACCGGGACAGGGGTTTACAATGAGCAGTTCTTC. Amino acids: CASSSTGTGVYNEQFF.

The chain combines TRBV29-1 with TRBJ2-1; 7 nucleotides align to TRBD1. The CDR3 runs to 15 residues. Germline values: CDR1 SQVTM, CDR2 ANQGSEA. After removal of 7 bases from V and 7 bases from J, the junction contained 16 bases not matched to a gene. The CDR3 here is CSAPREGALGNEQFF. CDR3 DNA: TGCAGCGCCCCAAGAGAGGGGGCTTTGGGGAATGAGCAGTTCTTC.

The chain employs TRBV7-8 and TRBJ2-7; 9 nucleotides align to TRBD1. V lost 5 bases, J lost 6 bases, and 11 bases stayed unmatched. The germline CDR1 and CDR2 sequences are SGHVS and FQNEAQ. This CDR3 spans 15 amino acids. CDR3 amino acids: CASSLLTGGNSEQYF. The CDR3 DNA is TGTGCCAGCAGCCTGTTGACAGGGGGGAATTCCGAGCAGTACTTC.

This clone was seen only once. The V gene is TRBV28, the J gene TRBJ1-2; no firm D call. CDR3 length: 15 amino acids. Germline V gene lookup returns CDR1 MDHEN and CDR2 SYDVKM. Trimming removed 5 bases from V and 8 bases from J, with 21 bases in between. As DNA, the CDR3 is TGTGCCAGCAGTCCCCGGACCGGGCGGAAGGAGGGCTACACCTTC. It encodes CASSPRTGRKEGYTF.

The chain uses TRBV7-9 and TRBJ1-1; 7 bases match TRBD1. The trim removed 5 bases at V and 5 bases at J, leaving 5 bases unmatched. Looked up from germline, CDR1 is SEHNR and CDR2 is FQNEAQ (reference sequence). The length of the CDR3 is 13 residues. CDR3: CASSLTGETEAFF. The CDR3 bases are TGTGCCAGCAGCCTTACAGGGGAAACTGAAGCTTTCTTT.

The V gene is TRBV19, the J gene TRBJ2-1; D may be TRBD1 (5 bases). Germline CDR1 reads LNHDA; CDR2 reads SQIVND (reference sequence). This CDR3 comprises 13 residues. Trimming stripped 8 bases from V and 3 bases from J, with 11 bases between. The chain's CDR3 is CASSPGFYNEQFF. In DNA, the CDR3 is TGTGCCAGTTCCCCAGGGTTCTACAATGAGCAGTTCTTC.

This clone was recorded once. The chain recombines TRBV23-1 with TRBJ1-4, with D tentatively TRBD1 (6 bases). TRBV23-1 is labeled an ORF, and its function is uncertain. With 3 bases removed from V and 2 bases from J, the gap between germline ends came to 22 bases. This CDR3 contains 19 residues. This CDR3 reads CASSHIPWEGEETNEKLFF. The CDR3 bases are TGCGCCAGCAGTCATATACCATGGGAGGGGGAAGAGACTAATGAAAAACTGTTTTTT.

Only one count was recorded for this clone. J is TRBJ2-2 and V is TRBV27; D is perhaps TRBD2 (5 bases). CDR3 length equals 13 residues. Germline CDR1 is MNHEY and CDR2 is SMNVEV (reference sequence). V was cut by 4 bases and J by 5 bases, with 8 bases left in between. The CDR3 DNA follows: TGTGCCAGCAGTTACGGCGGGACCGGGGAGCTGTTTTTT. This gives the protein CASSYGGTGELFF.

V is TRBV10-3 and J is TRBJ2-7; TRBD2 might be the D (5 bases). CDR1 and CDR2 from the germline V gene are ENHRY and SYGVKD. The CDR3 extends over 12 amino acids. The V gene lost 6 bases and the J gene lost 2 bases, with 8 bases spanning the gap. The CDR3 DNA follows: TGTGCCATCAGCGAGGGTCCCTACGAGCAGTACTTC. Its translation is CAISEGPYEQYF.

The gene calls are TRBV5-1 and TRBJ2-1; D unresolved. The CDR3 totals 15 residues. V was pared by 0 bases and J by 4 bases, with 11 bases between. CDR1 SGHRS and CDR2 YFSETQ come from the germline V gene. CDR3: CASSLDGPEYNEQFF. In nucleotides, the CDR3 is TGCGCCAGCAGCTTGGATGGCCCCGAGTACAATGAGCAGTTCTTC. The variable domain in full, completed from reference TRBV5-1 and TRBJ2-1, reads KAGVTQTPRYLIKTRGQQVTLSCSPISGHRSVSWYQQTPGQGLQFLFEYFSETQRNKGNFPGRFSGRQFSNSRSEMNVSTLELGDSALYLCASSLDGPEYNEQFFGPGTRLTVL.

This clone came up a few times. V usage is TRBV2 and J usage is TRBJ2-3, with D possibly being TRBD1 or TRBD2 (5 bases each). CDR3 length equals 15 residues. Trimming removed 3 bases at V and 5 bases at J, with 15 bases between. Looked up from germline, CDR1 is SNHLY and CDR2 is FYNNEI. The CDR3 reads CASSDRDVYGDTQYF. CDR3 sequence (DNA): TGTGCCAGCAGTGATAGGGACGTTTATGGAGATACGCAGTATTTT.

This chain connects TRBV6-1 to TRBJ1-2; TRBD1 aligns across 7 bases. The CDR3 contains 15 residues. Germline V lookup: CDR1 MNHNS, CDR2 SASEGT. The V segment lost 7 bases and the J segment 0 bases; nucleotides outside the gene matches: 8. In DNA, the CDR3 is TGTGCCAGCACTCTTAGGGACAGAGCTAACTATGGCTACACCTTC. This sequence encodes CASTLRDRANYGYTF.

This sequence joins TRBV28 and TRBJ2-1; maybe TRBD2 (6 bases). Trimming removed 6 bases from V and 3 bases from J, with 15 bases in between. CDR1 and CDR2 (germline): MDHEN, SYDVKM. The CDR3 runs to 15 residues. CDR3 sequence: CASSTTGTVYNEQFF. The CDR3 nucleotides read TGTGCCAGCAGCACGACCGGGACTGTCTACAATGAGCAGTTCTTC.

CDR3 sequence reads: CASSKSGAGNSPLHF. The CDR3 DNA sequence: TGTGCCAGTAGTAAGTCGGGTGCGGGGAATTCACCCCTCCACTTT. This chain links TRBV19 with TRBJ1-6; D remains ambiguous. The CDR3 covers 15 residues. The ends were cut back, 4 bases at V and 7 bases at J, with 14 bases in the middle. The germline V gene has CDR1 LNHDA and CDR2 SQIVND (reference sequence).